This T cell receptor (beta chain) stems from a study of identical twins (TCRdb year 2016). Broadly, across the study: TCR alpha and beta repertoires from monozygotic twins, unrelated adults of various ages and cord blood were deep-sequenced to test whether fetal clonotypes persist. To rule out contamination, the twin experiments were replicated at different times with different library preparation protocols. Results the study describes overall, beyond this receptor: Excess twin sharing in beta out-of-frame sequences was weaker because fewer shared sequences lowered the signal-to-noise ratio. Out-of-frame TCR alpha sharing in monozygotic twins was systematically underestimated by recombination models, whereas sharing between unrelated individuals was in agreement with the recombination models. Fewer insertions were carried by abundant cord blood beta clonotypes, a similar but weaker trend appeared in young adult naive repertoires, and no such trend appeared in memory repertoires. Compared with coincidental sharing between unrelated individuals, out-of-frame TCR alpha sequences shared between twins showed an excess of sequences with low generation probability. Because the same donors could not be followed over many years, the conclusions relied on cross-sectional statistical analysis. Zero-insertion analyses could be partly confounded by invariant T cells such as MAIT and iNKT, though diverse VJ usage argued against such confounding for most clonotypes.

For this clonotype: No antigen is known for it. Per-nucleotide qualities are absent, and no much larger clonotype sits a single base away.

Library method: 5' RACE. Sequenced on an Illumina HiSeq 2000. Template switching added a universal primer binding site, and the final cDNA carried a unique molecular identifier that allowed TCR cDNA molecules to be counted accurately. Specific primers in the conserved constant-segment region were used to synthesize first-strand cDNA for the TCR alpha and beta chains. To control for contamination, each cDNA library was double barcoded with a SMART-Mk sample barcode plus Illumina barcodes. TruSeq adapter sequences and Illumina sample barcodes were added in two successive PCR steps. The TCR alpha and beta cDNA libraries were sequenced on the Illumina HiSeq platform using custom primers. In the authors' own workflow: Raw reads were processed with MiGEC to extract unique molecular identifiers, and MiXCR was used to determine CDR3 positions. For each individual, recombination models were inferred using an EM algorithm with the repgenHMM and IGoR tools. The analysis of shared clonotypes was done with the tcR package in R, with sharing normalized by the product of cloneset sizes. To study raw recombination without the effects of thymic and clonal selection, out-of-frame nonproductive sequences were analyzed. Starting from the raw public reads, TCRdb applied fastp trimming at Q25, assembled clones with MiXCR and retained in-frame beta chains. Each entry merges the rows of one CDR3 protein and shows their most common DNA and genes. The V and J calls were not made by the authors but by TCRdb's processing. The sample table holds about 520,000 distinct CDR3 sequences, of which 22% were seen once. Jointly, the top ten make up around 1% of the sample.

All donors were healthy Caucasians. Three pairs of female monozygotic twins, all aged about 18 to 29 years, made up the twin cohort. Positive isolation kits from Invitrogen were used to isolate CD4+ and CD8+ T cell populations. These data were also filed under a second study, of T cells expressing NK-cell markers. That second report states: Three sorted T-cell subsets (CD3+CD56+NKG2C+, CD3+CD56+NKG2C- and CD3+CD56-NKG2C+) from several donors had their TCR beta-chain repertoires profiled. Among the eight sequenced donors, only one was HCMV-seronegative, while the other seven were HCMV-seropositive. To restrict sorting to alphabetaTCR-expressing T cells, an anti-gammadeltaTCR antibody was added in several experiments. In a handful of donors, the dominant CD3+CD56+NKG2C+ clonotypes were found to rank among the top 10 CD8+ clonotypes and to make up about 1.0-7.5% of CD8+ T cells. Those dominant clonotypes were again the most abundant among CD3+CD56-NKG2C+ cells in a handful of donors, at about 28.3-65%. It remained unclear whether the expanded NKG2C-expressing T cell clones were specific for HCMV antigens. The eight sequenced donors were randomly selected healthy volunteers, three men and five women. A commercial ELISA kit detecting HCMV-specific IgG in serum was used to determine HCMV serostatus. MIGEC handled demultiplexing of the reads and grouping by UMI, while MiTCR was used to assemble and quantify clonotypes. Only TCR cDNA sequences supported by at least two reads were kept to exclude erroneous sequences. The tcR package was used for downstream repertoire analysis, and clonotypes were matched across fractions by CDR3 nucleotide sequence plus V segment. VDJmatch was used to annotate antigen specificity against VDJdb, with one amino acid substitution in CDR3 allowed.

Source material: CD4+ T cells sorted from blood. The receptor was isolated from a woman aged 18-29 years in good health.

The CDR3 loop reads CASSFAGRNEKLFF. The sequenced DNA is TGCGCCAGCAGCTTCGCCGGGAGAAATGAAAAACTGTTTTTT. The chain is encoded by TRBV5-1 joined to TRBJ1-4, with the D gene not clear enough to name. Its CDR3 holds 14 amino acids, cysteine through phenylalanine. Only CDR3 DNA remains: 42 bases, in frame from the first base. Taken from the germline V gene, the CDR1 and CDR2 loops are SGHRS and YFSETQ. A distance of 10 bases separates the germline ends of V and J, which lose 2 bases and 5 bases respectively. When the CDR3 is completed using the reference TRBV5-1 and TRBJ1-4 genes on either side, the full variable domain is KAGVTQTPRYLIKTRGQQVTLSCSPISGHRSVSWYQQTPGQGLQFLFEYFSETQRNKGNFPGRFSGRQFSNSRSEMNVSTLELGDSALYLCASSFAGRNEKLFFGSGTQLSVL.